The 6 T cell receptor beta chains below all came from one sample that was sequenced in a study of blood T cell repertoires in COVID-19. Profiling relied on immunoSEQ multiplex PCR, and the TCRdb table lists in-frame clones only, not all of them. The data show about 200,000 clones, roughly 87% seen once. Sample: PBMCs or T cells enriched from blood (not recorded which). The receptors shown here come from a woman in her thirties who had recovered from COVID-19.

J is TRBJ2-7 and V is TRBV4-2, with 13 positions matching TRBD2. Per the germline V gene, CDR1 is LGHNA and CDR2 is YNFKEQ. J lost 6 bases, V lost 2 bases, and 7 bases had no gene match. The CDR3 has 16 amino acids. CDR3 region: CASSQTAGLAGPEQYF. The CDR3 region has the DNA TGTGCCAGCAGCCAAACTGCGGGACTAGCGGGACCCGAGCAGTACTTC.

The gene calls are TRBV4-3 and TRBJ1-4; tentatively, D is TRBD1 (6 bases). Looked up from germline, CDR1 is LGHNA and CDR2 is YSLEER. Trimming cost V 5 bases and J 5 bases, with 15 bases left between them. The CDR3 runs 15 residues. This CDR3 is CASSGRDTKNEKLFF. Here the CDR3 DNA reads TGCGCCAGCAGCGGCCGGGACACAAAAAATGAAAAACTGTTTTTT.

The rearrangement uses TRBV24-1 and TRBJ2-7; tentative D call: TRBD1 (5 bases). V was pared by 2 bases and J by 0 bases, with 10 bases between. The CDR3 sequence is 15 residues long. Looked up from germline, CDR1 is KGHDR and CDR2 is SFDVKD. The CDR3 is CATSDSRRGSYEQYF. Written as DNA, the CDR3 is TGTGCCACCAGTGATTCTCGAAGGGGCTCCTACGAGCAGTACTTC.

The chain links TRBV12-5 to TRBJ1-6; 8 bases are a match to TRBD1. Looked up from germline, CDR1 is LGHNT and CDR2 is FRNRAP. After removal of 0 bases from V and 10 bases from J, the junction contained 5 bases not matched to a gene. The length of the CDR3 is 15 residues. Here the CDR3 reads CASGLVQGGWSPLHF. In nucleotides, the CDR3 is TGTGCTAGTGGTTTGGTACAGGGGGGGTGGTCACCCCTCCACTTT.

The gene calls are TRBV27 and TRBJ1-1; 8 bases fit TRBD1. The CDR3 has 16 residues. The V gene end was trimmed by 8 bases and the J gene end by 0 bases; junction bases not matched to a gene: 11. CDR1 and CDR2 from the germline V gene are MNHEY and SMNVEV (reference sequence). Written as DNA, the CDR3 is TGTGCCAGCGGCTCCGGACAGGGACTTTTGAACACTGAAGCTTTCTTT. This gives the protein CASGSGQGLLNTEAFF.

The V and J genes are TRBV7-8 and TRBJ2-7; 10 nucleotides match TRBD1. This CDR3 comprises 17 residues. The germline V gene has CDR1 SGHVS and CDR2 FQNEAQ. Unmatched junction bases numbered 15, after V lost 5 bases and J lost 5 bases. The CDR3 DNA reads TGTGCCAGCAGCCGACAGGGGGCTACCTTCCAGAACGACGAGCAGTACTTC. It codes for CASSRQGATFQNDEQYF.